This TCR beta chain was documented in a study of T cell changes during pregnancy in multiple sclerosis. Between the trimmed V and J ends, which lost 11 bases and 1 base, there was a span of 11 bases. The CDR3 spans 13 residues. CDR1 is SEHNR and CDR2 is FQNEAQ in the germline V gene (reference sequence). Only in-frame clones appear in the TCRdb table, and some are missing; sequencing was by immunoSEQ multiplex PCR. This sample has roughly 38,000 clones, with 91% found just once. The chain employs TRBV7-9 and TRBJ1-4; D remains unclear. The TCR was taken from a female donor in good health, enrolled as a control in a pregnancy study. Source: CD4+ T cells from peripheral blood mononuclear cells, taken in the second trimester of pregnancy. The CDR3 DNA reads as TGTGCCGGCGGCCTCCTAACTAATGAAAAACTGTTTTTT. It codes for CAGGLLTNEKLFF.